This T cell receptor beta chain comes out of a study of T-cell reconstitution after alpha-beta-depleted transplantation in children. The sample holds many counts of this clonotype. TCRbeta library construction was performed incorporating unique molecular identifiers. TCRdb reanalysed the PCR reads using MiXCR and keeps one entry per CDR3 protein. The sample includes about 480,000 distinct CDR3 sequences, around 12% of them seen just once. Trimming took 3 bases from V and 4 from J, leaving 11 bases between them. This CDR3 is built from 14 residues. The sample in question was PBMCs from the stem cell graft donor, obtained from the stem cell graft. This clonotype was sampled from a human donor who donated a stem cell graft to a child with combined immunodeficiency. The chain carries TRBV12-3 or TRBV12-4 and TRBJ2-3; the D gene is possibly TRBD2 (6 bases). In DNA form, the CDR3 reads TGTGCCAGCAGTTTTACCGGGAGACCAGATACGCAGTATTTT. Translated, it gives CASSFTGRPDTQYF.